This T cell receptor beta chain was sequenced during a study of blood T cell repertoires in COVID-19. In this sample, this clone turned up once. V lost 5 bases and J 4 bases, leaving 9 bases between the germline ends. CDR3 length equals 12 residues. Per germline, CDR1 SGHDN and CDR2 FVKESK. TCRdb's copy holds only in-frame clones and misses some; the assay was immunoSEQ multiplex PCR. This sample has roughly 43,000 clones, with 70% to 90% found just once. Sequences were obtained from peripheral blood. This clonotype was obtained from a human donor in a cohort sampled during active COVID-19. The rearrangement joins TRBV14 to TRBJ2-7, with D possibly being TRBD1 (5 bases). The CDR3 nucleotides read TGTGCCAGCAGCTTCACAGGATACGAGCAGTACTTC. Translation gives CASSFTGYEQYF. The full variable domain, with the rest looked up from reference TRBV14 and TRBJ2-7, is EAGVTQFPSHSVIEKGQTVTLRCDPISGHDNLYWYRRVMGKEIKFLLHFVKESKQDESGMPNNRFLAERTGGTYSTLKVQPAELEDSGVYFCASSFTGYEQYFGPGTRLTVT.